A selection of T cell receptor beta chains follows, all from one sample in a study of OX40 agonist ivuxolimab in advanced cancers. This table comes from immunoSEQ multiplex PCR, and its TCRdb copy is limited to in-frame clones, with some not included. The profile shows about 50,000 clones, around 80% of them singletons. The specimen was CD4+ or CD8+ T cells sorted from blood, collected in a trial of the OX40 agonist ivuxolimab. These receptor sequences come from an adult with an advanced solid tumor such as melanoma, head and neck, liver or kidney cancer. The conserved cysteine and the conserved F or W are not part of the CDR3 here. Only some rows state a clone size, as once, few, many or a class for expanded clones.

clone_size v_call cdr3_aa
. TRBV28 ASSLGQDTDTQY
few TRBV27 ASSLTGMAYEQY
. TRBV7-2 ASSRGQGGTGELF
. TRBV28 ASIGAGNTDTQY
. TRBV7-2 ASSLTGVGDTQY
. TRBV18 ASSPLGTSGDTQY
. TRBV7-8 ASSLGTSGPSYNEQF
. TRBV18 ASSPLGRNEQF
. TRBV4-1 ASSQGWTGAAGELF
. TRBV29-1 SVDPGGSYNEQF
few TRBV5-8 ASSPGLAGDTQY
. TRBV19 ASSIEWGNMLNSPLH
. TRBV7-2 ASSLVITEAF
few TRBV10-1 ASSGPAAEAF
. TRBV11-2 ASTKGRAGAYEQY
. TRBV9 ASSAGLAGSSYNEQF
. TRBV19 ASAGQITRQGLHTGELF
. TRBV4-3 ASSQDRRVQF
few TRBV27 ASSLLSLAGDNEQF
few TRBV11-2 ASSFRGGQGGISPLH
. TRBV10-3 AISESMVRNNEQF
. TRBV18 ASSPGLGVPGLEGF
once TRBV29-1 SVSDQQAYNEKLF
once TRBV19 ASSPSGQDNTGELF
few TRBV7-7 ASSPGQWNSYEQY
. TRBV19 ASSTQQGLYEQY